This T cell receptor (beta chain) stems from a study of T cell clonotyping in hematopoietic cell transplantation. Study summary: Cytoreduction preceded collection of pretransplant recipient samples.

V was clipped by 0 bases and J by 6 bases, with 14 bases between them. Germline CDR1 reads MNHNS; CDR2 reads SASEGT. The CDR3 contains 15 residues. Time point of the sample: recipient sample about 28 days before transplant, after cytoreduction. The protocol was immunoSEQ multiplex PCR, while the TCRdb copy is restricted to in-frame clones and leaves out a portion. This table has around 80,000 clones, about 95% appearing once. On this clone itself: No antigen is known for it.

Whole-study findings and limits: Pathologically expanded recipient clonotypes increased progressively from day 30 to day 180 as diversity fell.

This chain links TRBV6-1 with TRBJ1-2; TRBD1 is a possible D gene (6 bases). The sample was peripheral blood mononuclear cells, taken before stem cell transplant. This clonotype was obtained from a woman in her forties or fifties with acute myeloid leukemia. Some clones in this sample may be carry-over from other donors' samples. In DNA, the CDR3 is TGTGCCAGCAGTGAAGCGGGGGGGCAATATGATGGCTACACCTTC. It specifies CASSEAGGQYDGYTF.